These T cell receptor beta chains were read from a single sample in a study of tumor-infiltrating T cells and Merkel cell polyomavirus. The method was immunoSEQ multiplex PCR; TCRdb's version includes in-frame clones alone and lacks a portion of them. The top ten hold 9% to 10% of the sample, which has about 3,000 clones, approximately 84% seen once. The sequencing sample was made of tumor tissue. Source of these receptors: a man aged 45-65 years with Merkel cell carcinoma. The CDR3 runs from the conserved cysteine through the conserved F or W. D genes are given only for firm matches. Where a row states a size, it is once, few, many or the class of an expanded clone; other rows omit it.

V	J	length	D	size	CDR3	DNA
TRBV5-1	TRBJ2-7	14	TRBD1	once	CASRFTGGPYEQYF	TGCGCCAGCAGATTTACAGGGGGGCCTTACGAGCAGTACTTC
TRBV19	TRBJ1-2	16	-	-	CASSIAAVSRLYGYTF	TGTGCCAGTAGTATAGCTGCAGTCTCTCGCCTCTATGGCTACACCTTC
TRBV6-5	TRBJ2-2	13	-	-	CASTTFNTGELFF	TGTGCCAGCACCACATTTAACACCGGGGAGCTGTTTTTT
TRBV4-2	TRBJ1-4	16	TRBD1	-	CASSQDGTGVGEKLFF	TGTGCCAGCAGCCAAGATGGGACAGGGGTGGGTGAAAAACTGTTTTTT
TRBV5-1	TRBJ2-7	14	TRBD2	-	CASSLSGGSYEQYF	TGCGCCAGCAGCTTGAGCGGGGGATCCTACGAGCAGTACTTC
TRBV11-3	TRBJ1-6	15	-	-	CASSLYGQYNSPLHF	TGTGCCAGCAGCTTATACGGACAGTATAATTCACCCCTCCACTTT
TRBV14	TRBJ2-5	14	-	-	CASSPVGGQETQYF	TGTGCCAGCAGCCCCGTGGGAGGCCAAGAGACCCAGTACTTC
TRBV4-3	TRBJ1-2	15	-	-	CASSPGTTAGYGYTF	TGCGCCAGCAGCCCTGGGACTACGGCGGGCTATGGCTACACCTTC
TRBV19	TRBJ2-7	18	TRBD2	once	CASSPQGRLAASSYEQYF	TGTGCCAGTAGTCCCCAAGGGCGGCTAGCGGCGAGCTCCTACGAGCAGTACTTC
TRBV4-3	TRBJ2-5	14	TRBD2	few	CASSQGLAKETQYF	TGCGCCAGCAGCCAGGGACTAGCGAAAGAGACCCAGTACTTC
TRBV6-6	TRBJ1-3	13	-	few	CASSSDSRNTIYF	TGTGCCAGCAGTTCCGACAGTCGAAACACCATATATTTT
TRBV6-4	TRBJ2-1	15	TRBD1	once	CASSSRGQGVNEQFF	TGTGCCAGCAGTAGCCGGGGACAGGGGGTCAATGAGCAGTTCTTC
TRBV9	TRBJ2-1	14	TRBD1	-	CASSARQGKQEQFF	TGTGCCAGCAGCGCACGACAGGGGAAACAGGAGCAGTTCTTC
TRBV2	TRBJ1-5	17	-	-	CASSEASGLILTQPQHF	TGTGCCAGCAGTGAAGCATCAGGGTTGATATTGACTCAGCCCCAGCATTTT
TRBV4-2	TRBJ1-2	16	TRBD1	few	CASSHPRIQGAYGYTF	TGTGCCAGCAGCCATCCCAGGATACAGGGGGCTTATGGCTACACCTTC
TRBV10-3	TRBJ1-2	14	TRBD1	-	CAISESIGTDGYTF	TGTGCCATCAGTGAGTCGATTGGGACAGATGGCTACACCTTC
TRBV18	TRBJ2-5	14	-	-	CASSPEIVQETQYF	TGTGCCAGCTCACCGGAGATCGTCCAAGAGACCCAGTACTTC